These T cell receptor beta chains were read from a single sample in a study of blood T cell repertoires in COVID-19. Clones were sequenced by immunoSEQ multiplex PCR, and TCRdb holds only the in-frame ones, with some missing. The profile shows a few hundred thousand clones, 80% to 90% of them singletons. The sequencing input was peripheral blood. These receptors all stem from a man aged 55 to 70 who had recovered from COVID-19. CDR3s include the opening cysteine and the closing phenylalanine or tryptophan. The order of the fields is D gene, V gene, clone size, J gene, CDR3 protein, CDR3 DNA. D genes are given only for firm matches. The listing skips clone size in some rows; elsewhere it reads once, few, many or a size class.

d_call: .
v_call: TRBV5-4
clone_size: .
j_call: TRBJ1-1
cdr3_aa: CASSPSPVGGRTEAFF
cdr3_nt: TGTGCCAGCAGCCCCTCACCGGTCGGGGGGCGTACTGAAGCTTTCTTT

d_call: .
v_call: TRBV30
clone_size: .
j_call: TRBJ1-5
cdr3_aa: CAWAVQGSNQPQHF
cdr3_nt: TGTGCCTGGGCCGTACAGGGTAGCAATCAGCCCCAGCATTTT

d_call: TRBD2
v_call: TRBV13
clone_size: .
j_call: TRBJ2-3
cdr3_aa: CASKGTTTDTQYF
cdr3_nt: TGTGCCAGCAAGGGGACTACCACAGATACGCAGTATTTT

d_call: TRBD2
v_call: TRBV7-7
clone_size: .
j_call: TRBJ2-2
cdr3_aa: CASSRLESSGRAGWTGELFF
cdr3_nt: TGTGCCAGCAGCCGCCTTGAAAGCAGCGGGAGGGCCGGGTGGACCGGGGAGCTGTTTTTT

d_call: TRBD2
v_call: TRBV29-1
clone_size: .
j_call: TRBJ2-7
cdr3_aa: CSAGWEGSYEQYF
cdr3_nt: TGCAGCGCGGGGTGGGAGGGGTCCTACGAGCAGTACTTC

d_call: TRBD2
v_call: TRBV7-2
clone_size: .
j_call: TRBJ2-7
cdr3_aa: CASSFSGASSYEQYF
cdr3_nt: TGTGCCAGCAGCTTTAGCGGGGCCAGCTCCTACGAGCAGTACTTC

d_call: .
v_call: TRBV11-1
clone_size: .
j_call: TRBJ2-5
cdr3_aa: CASSLKGRPGETQYF
cdr3_nt: TGTGCCAGCAGCTTAAAGGGGAGGCCGGGGGAGACCCAGTACTTC

d_call: TRBD2
v_call: TRBV19
clone_size: .
j_call: TRBJ2-3
cdr3_aa: CASSNLAGGTSTDTQYF
cdr3_nt: TGTGCCAGTAGTAATCTAGCGGGGGGTACTAGCACAGATACGCAGTATTTT

d_call: .
v_call: TRBV18
clone_size: once
j_call: TRBJ1-2
cdr3_aa: CASSPPEIPGGRRGYTF
cdr3_nt: TGTGCCAGCTCACCACCAGAAATCCCCGGGGGGCGCCGGGGCTACACCTTC

d_call: TRBD2
v_call: TRBV5-1
clone_size: .
j_call: TRBJ2-3
cdr3_aa: CASSWSASGRGTDTQYF
cdr3_nt: TGCGCCTCGTCCTGGTCGGCTAGCGGGAGAGGCACAGATACGCAGTATTTT

d_call: TRBD1
v_call: TRBV9
clone_size: .
j_call: TRBJ1-1
cdr3_aa: CASSGARGLKDPEAFF
cdr3_nt: TGTGCCAGCAGCGGGGCCAGGGGGCTTAAGGACCCTGAAGCTTTCTTT

d_call: .
v_call: TRBV7-2
clone_size: .
j_call: TRBJ1-3
cdr3_aa: CASSTGLAGNTIYF
cdr3_nt: TGTGCCAGCAGCACAGGGTTAGCCGGAAACACCATATATTTT

d_call: .
v_call: TRBV2
clone_size: .
j_call: TRBJ1-2
cdr3_aa: CASSGTNYGYTF
cdr3_nt: TGTGCCAGTTCGGGAACTAACTATGGCTACACCTTC

d_call: TRBD1
v_call: TRBV5-1
clone_size: .
j_call: TRBJ1-2
cdr3_aa: CASSIGTGGNGYTF
cdr3_nt: TGCGCCAGCAGCATCGGGACAGGGGGTAATGGCTACACCTTC

d_call: .
v_call: TRBV4-3
clone_size: once
j_call: TRBJ2-7
cdr3_aa: CASSQGGGTSYEQYF
cdr3_nt: TGCGCCAGCAGCCAAGGCGGGGGCACCTCTTACGAGCAGTACTTC

d_call: .
v_call: TRBV5-1
clone_size: .
j_call: TRBJ2-3
cdr3_aa: CASSSLSRDTDTQYF
cdr3_nt: TGCGCCAGCAGCTCTCTAAGTCGGGACACAGATACGCAGTATTTT

d_call: .
v_call: TRBV28
clone_size: .
j_call: TRBJ2-7
cdr3_aa: CASSAQVYEQYF
cdr3_nt: TGTGCCAGCAGTGCCCAGGTCTACGAGCAGTACTTC

d_call: .
v_call: TRBV27
clone_size: .
j_call: TRBJ2-3
cdr3_aa: CASRDTAGWETDTQYF
cdr3_nt: TGTGCCAGCAGGGATACGGCGGGGTGGGAAACAGATACGCAGTATTTT

d_call: TRBD2
v_call: TRBV7-9
clone_size: many
j_call: TRBJ2-1
cdr3_aa: CASSSTLPTSGFYNEQFF
cdr3_nt: TGTGCCAGCAGCTCCACTCTACCGACTAGCGGGTTTTACAATGAGCAGTTCTTC

d_call: .
v_call: TRBV2
clone_size: .
j_call: TRBJ2-3
cdr3_aa: CASSPGGVSDTQYF
cdr3_nt: TGTGCCAGCAGTCCTGGAGGGGTTTCGGATACGCAGTATTTT

d_call: .
v_call: TRBV29-1
clone_size: .
j_call: TRBJ2-7
cdr3_aa: CSATGYRYEQYF
cdr3_nt: TGCAGCGCTACGGGGTACCGCTACGAGCAGTACTTC

d_call: .
v_call: TRBV28
clone_size: .
j_call: TRBJ1-1
cdr3_aa: CASCGGEFIAEAFF
cdr3_nt: TGTGCCAGCTGCGGTGGAGAGTTTATTGCTGAAGCTTTCTTT

d_call: .
v_call: TRBV19
clone_size: .
j_call: TRBJ1-2
cdr3_aa: CASSRLDSGYTF
cdr3_nt: TGTGCCAGTAGCCGGTTAGACTCTGGCTACACCTTC

d_call: .
v_call: TRBV19
clone_size: .
j_call: TRBJ2-7
cdr3_aa: CASSHAVGALSSYEQYF
cdr3_nt: TGTGCCAGTAGCCATGCGGTTGGGGCCCTAAGCTCCTACGAGCAGTACTTC

d_call: TRBD1
v_call: TRBV6-5
clone_size: .
j_call: TRBJ1-1
cdr3_aa: CASLDGQVNTEAFF
cdr3_nt: TGTGCCAGCCTCGATGGACAGGTCAACACTGAAGCTTTCTTT

d_call: TRBD1
v_call: TRBV20-1
clone_size: .
j_call: TRBJ1-2
cdr3_aa: CSASGAGGYGYTF
cdr3_nt: TGCAGTGCTAGTGGAGCAGGGGGCTATGGCTACACCTTC